This TCR beta chain was sequenced in a study of blood T cell repertoires in COVID-19. Profiling relied on immunoSEQ multiplex PCR, and the TCRdb table lists in-frame clones only, not all of them. The table shows about 200,000 clones, with about 77% occurring only once. The CDR3 sequence is 15 residues long. Germline-derived CDR1 and CDR2 are KGHSH and LQKENI. V lost 0 bases and J lost 4, with 12 bases in between. This chain joins TRBV18 and TRBJ1-2; D gene ambiguous. The sequence derives from an elderly woman with active or convalescent COVID-19. The material sequenced was peripheral blood. CDR3 nucleotides: TGTGCCAGCTCACCACCCACGGGTCTGGGCTATGGCTACACCTTC. Its translation is CASSPPTGLGYGYTF.